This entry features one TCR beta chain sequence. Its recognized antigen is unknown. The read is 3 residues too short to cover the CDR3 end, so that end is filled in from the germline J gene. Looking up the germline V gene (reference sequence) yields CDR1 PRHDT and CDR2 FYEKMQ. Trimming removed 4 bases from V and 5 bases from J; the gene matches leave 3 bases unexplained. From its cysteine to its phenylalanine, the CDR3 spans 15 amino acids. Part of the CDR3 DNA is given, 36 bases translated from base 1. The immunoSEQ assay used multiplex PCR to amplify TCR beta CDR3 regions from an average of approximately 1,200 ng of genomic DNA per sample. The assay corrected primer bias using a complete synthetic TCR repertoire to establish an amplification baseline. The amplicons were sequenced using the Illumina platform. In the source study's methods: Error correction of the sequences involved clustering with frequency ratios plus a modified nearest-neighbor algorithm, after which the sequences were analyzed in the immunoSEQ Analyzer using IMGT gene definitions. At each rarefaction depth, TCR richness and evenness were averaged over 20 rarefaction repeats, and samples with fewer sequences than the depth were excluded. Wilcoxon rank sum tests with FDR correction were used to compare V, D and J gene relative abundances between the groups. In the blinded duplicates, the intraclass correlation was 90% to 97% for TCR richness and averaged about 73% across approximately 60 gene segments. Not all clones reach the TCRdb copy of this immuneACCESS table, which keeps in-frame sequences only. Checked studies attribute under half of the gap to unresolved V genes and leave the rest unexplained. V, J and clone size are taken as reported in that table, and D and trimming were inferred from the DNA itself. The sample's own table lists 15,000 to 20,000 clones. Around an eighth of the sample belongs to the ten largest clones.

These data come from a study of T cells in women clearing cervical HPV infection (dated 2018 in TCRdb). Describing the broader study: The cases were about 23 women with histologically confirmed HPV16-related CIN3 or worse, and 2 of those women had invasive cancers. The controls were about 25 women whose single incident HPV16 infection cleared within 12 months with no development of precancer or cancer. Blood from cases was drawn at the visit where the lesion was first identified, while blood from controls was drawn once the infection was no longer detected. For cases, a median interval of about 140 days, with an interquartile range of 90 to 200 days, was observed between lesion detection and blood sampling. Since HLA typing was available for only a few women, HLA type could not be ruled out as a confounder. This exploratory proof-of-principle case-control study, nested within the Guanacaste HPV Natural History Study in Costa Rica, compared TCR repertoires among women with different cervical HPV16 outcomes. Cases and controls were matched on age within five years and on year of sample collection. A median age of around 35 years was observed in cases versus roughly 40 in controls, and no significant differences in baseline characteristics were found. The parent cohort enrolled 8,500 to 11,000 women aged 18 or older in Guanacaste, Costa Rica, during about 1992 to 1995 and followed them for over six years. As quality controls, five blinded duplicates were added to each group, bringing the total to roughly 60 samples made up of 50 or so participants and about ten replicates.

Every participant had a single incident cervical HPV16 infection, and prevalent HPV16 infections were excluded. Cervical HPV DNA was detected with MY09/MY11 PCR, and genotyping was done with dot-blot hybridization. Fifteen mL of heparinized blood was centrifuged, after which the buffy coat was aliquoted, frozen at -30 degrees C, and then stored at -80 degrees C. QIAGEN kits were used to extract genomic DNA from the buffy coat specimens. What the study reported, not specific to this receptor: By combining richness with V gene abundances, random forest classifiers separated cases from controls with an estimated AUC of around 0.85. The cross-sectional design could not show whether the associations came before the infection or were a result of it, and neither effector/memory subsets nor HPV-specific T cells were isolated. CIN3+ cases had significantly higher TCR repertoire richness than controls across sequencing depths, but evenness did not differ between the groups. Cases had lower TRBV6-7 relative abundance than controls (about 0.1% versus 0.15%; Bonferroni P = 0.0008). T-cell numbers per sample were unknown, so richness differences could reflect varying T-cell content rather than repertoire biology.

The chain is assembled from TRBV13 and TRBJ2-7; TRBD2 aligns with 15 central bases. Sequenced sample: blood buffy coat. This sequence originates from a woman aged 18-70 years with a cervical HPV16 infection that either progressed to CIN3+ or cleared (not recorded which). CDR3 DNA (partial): TGTGCCAGCAGCTCGGGACTAGCGGGGGGTCACGAG. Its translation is CASSSGLAGGHE. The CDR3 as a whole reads CASSSGLAGGHEQYF. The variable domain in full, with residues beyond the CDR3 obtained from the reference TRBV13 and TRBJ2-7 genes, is AAGVIQSPRHLIKEKRETATLKCYPIPRHDTVYWYQQGPGQDPQFLISFYEKMQSDKGSIPDRFSAQQFSDYHSELNMSSLELGDSALYFCASSSGLAGGHEQYFGPGTRLTVT.